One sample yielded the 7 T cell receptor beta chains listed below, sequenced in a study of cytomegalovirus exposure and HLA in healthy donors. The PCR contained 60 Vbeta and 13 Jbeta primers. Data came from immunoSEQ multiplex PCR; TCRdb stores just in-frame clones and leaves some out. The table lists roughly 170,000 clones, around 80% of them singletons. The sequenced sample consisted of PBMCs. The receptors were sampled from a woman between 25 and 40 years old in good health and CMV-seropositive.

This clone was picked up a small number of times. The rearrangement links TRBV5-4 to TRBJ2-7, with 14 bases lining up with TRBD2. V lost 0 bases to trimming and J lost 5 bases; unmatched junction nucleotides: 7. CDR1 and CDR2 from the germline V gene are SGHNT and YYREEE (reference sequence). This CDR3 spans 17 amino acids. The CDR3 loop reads CASSLAGLAGAGNEQYF. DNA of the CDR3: TGTGCCAGCAGCTTGGCGGGACTAGCGGGAGCCGGCAACGAGCAGTACTTC.

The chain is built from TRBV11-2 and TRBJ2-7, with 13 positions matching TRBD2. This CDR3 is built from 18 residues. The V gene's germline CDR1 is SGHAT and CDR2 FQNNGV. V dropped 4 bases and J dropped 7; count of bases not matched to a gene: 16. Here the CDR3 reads CASSSMFLGLAGVGEQYF. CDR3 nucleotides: TGTGCCAGCAGCTCGATGTTTCTCGGACTAGCGGGAGTGGGTGAGCAGTACTTC.

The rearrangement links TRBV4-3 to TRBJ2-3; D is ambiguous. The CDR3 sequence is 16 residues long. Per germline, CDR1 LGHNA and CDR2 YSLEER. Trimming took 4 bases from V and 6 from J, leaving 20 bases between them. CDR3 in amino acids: CASSRDAMALGDTQYF. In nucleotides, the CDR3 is TGCGCCAGCAGCCGTGACGCGATGGCCCTGGGCGATACGCAGTATTTT.

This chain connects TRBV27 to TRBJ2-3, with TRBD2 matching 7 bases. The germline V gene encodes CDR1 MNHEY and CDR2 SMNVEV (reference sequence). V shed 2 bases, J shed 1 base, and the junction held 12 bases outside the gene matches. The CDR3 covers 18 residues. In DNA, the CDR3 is TGTGCCAGCAGTTTACCCCGCTCGTTGAGCGGGGGCACAGATACGCAGTATTTT. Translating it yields CASSLPRSLSGGTDTQYF.

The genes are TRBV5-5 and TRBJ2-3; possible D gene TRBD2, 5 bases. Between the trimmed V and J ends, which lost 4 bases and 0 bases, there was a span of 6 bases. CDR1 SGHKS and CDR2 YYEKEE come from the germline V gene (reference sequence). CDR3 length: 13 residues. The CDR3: CASSPGSTDTQYF. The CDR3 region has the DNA TGTGCCAGCAGCCCGGGAAGCACAGATACGCAGTATTTT.

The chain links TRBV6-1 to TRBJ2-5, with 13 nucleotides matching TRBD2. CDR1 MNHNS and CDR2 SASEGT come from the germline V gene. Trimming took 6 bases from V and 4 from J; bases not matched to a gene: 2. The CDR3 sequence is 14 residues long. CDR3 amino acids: CASRLAGGPETQYF. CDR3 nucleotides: TGTGCCAGCAGACTAGCGGGAGGGCCAGAGACCCAGTACTTC.

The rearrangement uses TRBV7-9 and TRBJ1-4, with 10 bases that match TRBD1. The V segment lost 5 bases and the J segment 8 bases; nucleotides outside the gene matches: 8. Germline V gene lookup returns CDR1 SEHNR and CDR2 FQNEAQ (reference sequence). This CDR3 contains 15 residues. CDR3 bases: TGTGCCAGCAGCGTAGACTGGGACAGGGGCGAAAAACTGTTTTTT. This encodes CASSVDWDRGEKLFF.